This T cell receptor (beta chain) was documented in a study of T-cell reconstitution after alpha-beta-depleted transplantation in children. This clonotype occurred many times. The antigen remains undetermined. From germline, CDR1 is DFQATT and CDR2 SNEGSKA (reference sequence). The J segment lost 4 bases and the V segment lost 3 bases, leaving 7 bases of the junction unmatched. The length of the CDR3 is 15 residues. TCRbeta library construction was performed incorporating unique molecular identifiers. TCRdb used MiXCR to reprocess the PCR reads, holding one entry per CDR3 protein. The sample lists 150,000 to 250,000 distinct CDR3 sequences; approximately 6% were seen once. Notes on the study in general: High day-60 TCRbeta diversity in some patients came from surviving recipient T cells and thymic progenitors. T-cell counts and diversity were attributed mostly to newly produced T cells one year after transplant. Reportedly, only several hundred clones from non-depleted graft cells drove alpha-beta T-cell counts at about two months.

Source: PBMCs, taken before TCRalphabeta/CD19-depleted stem cell transplant. The genes are TRBV20-1 and TRBJ2-1; 9 positions agree with TRBD2. This sequence was found in a girl under three years old with combined immunodeficiency, due to receive a stem cell transplant. DNA for the CDR3: TGCAGTGCTAGGTCCTCTAGCGGGACTTACAATGAGCAGTTCTTC. Protein sequence: CSARSSSGTYNEQFF.